This T cell receptor (beta chain) was captured by sequencing in a study of T cells in tuberculosis (dated by TCRdb to the late 2010s). Some background on the complete study: To characterize T cells specific for the mycobacterial lipid antigen glucose monomycolate (GMM), the study used CD1B tetramers together with high-throughput TCR immunosequencing. Active tuberculosis patient PBMC were archived before or within 7 days of starting standard anti-tuberculosis treatment. IGRA-negative adolescents, IGRA-positive adolescents with latent tuberculosis and adults with active tuberculosis, more than 9 per group, were compared in a South African clinical cohort. General findings and caveats noted by the study authors: The smaller NN-distances were partly driven by shorter CDR3-alpha lengths in active tuberculosis patients, and the difference for TCR-beta did not reach statistical significance. Which clinical samples got chosen depended on the availability of cryopreserved specimens, and the active tuberculosis cases were adults, whereas the controls were adolescents. Smaller mean NN-distances to GMM-specific TCRs were observed in active tuberculosis TCR-alpha repertoires than in IGRA-negative controls, suggesting clonal expansion of GMM-specific TCRs. Using GEM motif frequencies, a classifier achieved approximately 75% accuracy, whereas a classifier built on the diverse GMM-specific repertoire got to 87% accuracy (AUROC approximately 0.93).

Interpreted using the paper, the time point label stands for: new active TB diagnosis, blood taken before or within 7 days of starting treatment. Active tuberculosis patients were HIV-seronegative South African adults aged 18 years or older with a new diagnosis. Confirmation of active tuberculosis came from positive sputum smear microscopy and/or a positive M. tuberculosis culture. Unsorted cryopreserved PBMC were immunosequenced, covering on average about 96,000 T cells per clinical donor. Concerning this clone: The antigen it recognizes is unknown. Base qualities are not provided; no much larger clone lies one nucleotide away. This specimen includes other DNA sequences encoding the same CDR3.

TCR libraries were generated with the immunoSEQ multiplex PCR assay, using TCR-beta and/or TCR-alpha/delta assays for each sample. The amplified TCR libraries were sequenced using the Illumina high-throughput platform. The published analysis was carried out like this. Clustering and dimensionality reduction were performed using pairwise TCRdist distances among GMM-specific receptors from ex vivo sorted or in vitro expanded T cells. Each clinical repertoire was scored by mean NN-distance, the average TCRdist to the nearest 10% of tetramer-positive reference sequences. To compute GEM TCR motif frequency, the fraction of unique TCRs matching known GEM sequences by V/J usage and CDR3 length was calculated. Active tuberculosis was classified by linear discriminant analysis with leave-one-out cross-validation, implemented in scikit-learn. Sourced from immuneACCESS, this table was stored by TCRdb with only in-frame sequences that have V and J called. A share of the clones is absent; for the studies checked, an unresolved V gene accounts for under half, and the remainder has no known explanation. The V and J calls and clone size come from that table; D and trimming were worked out from the DNA. The sample has some 30,000 clones on record, around 88% of them singletons. Approximately 4.7% of the sample belongs to the ten largest clones.

This receptor was taken from an adult with tuberculosis. Sequenced here: PBMCs, sampled at tuberculosis diagnosis.

The CDR3 in this case is CASSPRQGTEAFF. The DNA sequence is as follows: TGTGCCAGCAGTCCCCGACAGGGGACTGAAGCTTTCTTT. The V gene is TRBV6-1 and the J gene is TRBJ1-1; a stretch of 8 junction bases matches TRBD1. Trimming takes 5 bases off V and 5 bases off J; junction bases not matched to a gene: 4. The CDR3 contains 13 residues, cysteine and phenylalanine counted. The kept DNA is CDR3 alone, 39 bases in frame from the first base. Reading the germline V gene gives CDR1 MNHNS and CDR2 SASEGT.